This T cell receptor (beta chain) emerged from a study of T cells expressing NK-cell markers. Germline CDR1 reads SGHDN; CDR2 reads FVKESK. CDR3 length: 13 amino acids. TCRdb reprocessed the 5' RACE reads; each CDR3 protein has one entry and no DNA is given. This sample's table reports about 150,000 distinct CDR3 sequences. The V and J genes are TRBV14 and TRBJ2-1; as DNA is missing, the TRBD1 call by TCRdb cannot be tested. The source material was blood T cells: a sorted CD56 or NKG2C T cell subset, CD4+ or CD8+ T cells, or bulk PBMC T cells (not recorded which). The source is a woman aged 45-65 years in good health. CDR3 region: CASSSGAYNEQFF.